This is a list of T cell receptor beta chains from one sample in a study of T cell responses to AZD1222 COVID-19 vaccine. Sequencing used immunoSEQ multiplex PCR; TCRdb keeps in-frame clones, though not all of them. Among roughly 180,000 clones listed, 90% to 95% were seen once. Sequenced here: peripheral blood, sampled 28 days after the second AZD1222 dose. The receptors originated from an adult who received the AZD1222 COVID-19 vaccine. Each CDR3 is given with its conserved first and last residue. The order of the fields is CDR3 protein, V gene, clone size. Clone size is not always given. Where it is, it says once, few, many or a class for expanded clones.

CASSPQGKPYEQYF	TRBV7-9	-
CASQTSWGGPNEQFF	TRBV27	-
CASSFGTGYYGYTF	TRBV5-1	-
CASRPAGAHGSQHF	TRBV28	-
CAWSPTRTSVNEQFF	TRBV30	once
CAIGKPSGRGGSSTDTQYF	TRBV10-3	-
CASSLTVGHEQYF	TRBV18	-
CASSFAGSAYEQYF	TRBV27	-
CASIQQGLNTEAFF	TRBV2	-
CSVDLWVNTEAFF	TRBV29-1	-
CASSGTSNTGELFF	TRBV11-1	once
CASSITDYTEAFF	TRBV2	-
CAWSVRLSGRRGQTQYF	TRBV30	-
CASSLRASNSPLHF	TRBV28	-
CATRGGYEQYF	TRBV28	-
CASSPTGEGNQPQHF	TRBV5-1	-
CASSGLEFGLAEETQYF	TRBV9	-
CASSLGLSYEQYF	TRBV18	-
CASSERDRYNEQFF	TRBV13	-
CASSPGGRNQPQHF	TRBV6-2/TRBV6-3	-
CASSGRTSWDFNEQFF	TRBV6-1	-
CATSDGPGTGLWGEQYF	TRBV24-1	-
CASSPRWAGPVSMYNEQFF	TRBV9	-
CASSEPLPGQGNEQFF	TRBV10-2	-
CARGKREGPDEQFF	TRBV5-3	-
CASSFSRDSYEQYF	TRBV7-9	-
CATSARGFYNEQFF	TRBV15	-
CASSEVSGHQPQHF	TRBV10-2	-
CASSLLRWDGYTF	TRBV5-5	-
CASATQRRVHTEAFF	TRBV5-4	-
CASSLPTASYEQYF	TRBV18	-
CASSYLAGGDYNEQFF	TRBV28	once
CASSRPGAWGPLHF	TRBV28	few
CASSQRRDGYNEQFF	TRBV4-3	-
CSAVAKNEQFF	TRBV20-1	-
CASSSMTRTQYF	TRBV5-5	-
CASSRGEGTGTEAFF	TRBV5-1	-
CASSFLRGSMNGELFF	TRBV27	-
CASSIARVTADTQYF	TRBV19	-
CSVEAQSSGNYGYTF	TRBV29-1	-
CASSVRGSIETQYF	TRBV9	-
CASSLRRNPGELFF	TRBV14	-
CASSNRFYTGELFF	TRBV19	few
CASSNTHTIYF	TRBV28	-
CATSGGYGYTF	TRBV24-1	-
CASSYSIAGTYEQYF	TRBV6-2/TRBV6-3	-
CASSREGKGYEQYF	TRBV6-5	-
CASSPEREVAYEQYF	TRBV18	few